This T cell receptor beta chain was profiled in a study of response to subunit inactivated influenza vaccine. Whole-study results and caveats: A suggestion made by the authors is that each seasonal influenza vaccination recruits few new T cells.

This clonotype was recorded a few times. Its antigen is as yet unknown. Germline V gene lookup returns CDR1 MNHNS and CDR2 SASEGT. V lost 5 bases, J lost 0 bases, and 11 bases lay in between. The CDR3 runs to 15 residues. MiXCR, applied by TCRdb to the RT-PCR reads, yields one record per CDR3 protein. Among 750,000 to 850,000 distinct CDR3 sequences listed, less than 20% were seen once. The source of this sequence is a man in his fifties or sixties who received an inactivated influenza vaccine. Material: PBMCs from blood, obtained 4 to 6 days after vaccination. The V gene is TRBV6-1, the J gene TRBJ1-5, with D unclear. CDR3 sequence: CASSLMWDSNQPQHF. In nucleotides, the CDR3 is TGTGCCAGCAGTCTAATGTGGGATAGCAATCAGCCCCAGCATTTT.